Shown below are 8 T cell receptor beta chains from a single sample sequenced in a study of identical twins. TCRdb called the 5' RACE reads again in MiXCR, with one record for every CDR3 protein. The sample holds about 470,000 distinct CDR3 sequences; more than 20% are singletons and the top ten take roughly 2.8%. These data were also filed under a second study, of T cells expressing NK-cell markers.

Specimen: CD4+ T cells sorted from blood. The receptors derive from a woman aged 18-30 years in good health.

This clonotype was detected only a few times. This chain joins TRBV20-1 and TRBJ2-7, with D unclear. Germline-derived CDR1 and CDR2 are DFQATT and SNEGSKA (reference sequence). CDR3 length equals 13 residues. Trimming stripped 7 bases from V and 2 bases from J, with 15 bases between. Written as DNA, the CDR3 is TGCAGTGGAGGCACATCTGGGACCTACGAGCAGTACTTC. Translation gives CSGGTSGTYEQYF.

In nucleotides, the CDR3 is TGTGCCAGCAGCTGGACAGGGAAATATGGCTACACCTTC. Amino acids: CASSWTGKYGYTF. V is TRBV5-8 and J is TRBJ1-2, with 8 bases matching TRBD1. Trimming at V came to 3 bases and at J to 5 bases, leaving 3 bases not matched to a gene. Germline V gene lookup returns CDR1 SGHTS and CDR2 YDEGEE. The CDR3 loop spans 13 amino acids.

The J gene is TRBJ2-4, the V gene TRBV19, with TRBD1 as a possible D gene (6 bases). V lost 3 bases and J lost 2, with 11 bases in between. Germline lookup yields CDR1 LNHDA and CDR2 SQIVND (reference sequence). The CDR3 has 15 amino acids. CDR3 loop: CASSMGTQSKNIQYF. In DNA, the CDR3 is TGTGCCAGTAGTATGGGGACACAATCCAAAAACATTCAGTACTTC.

In this sample, this clonotype turned up a few times. For the CDR3, the DNA is TGTGCCAGCAGTCCCAGACAGGGCTCTAATCAGCCCCAGCATTTT. Translated, it gives CASSPRQGSNQPQHF. The chain couples TRBV27 to TRBJ1-5; 7 bases map to TRBD1. The CDR3 loop spans 15 amino acids. CDR1 is MNHEY, CDR2 SMNVEV, per germline (reference sequence). V lost 5 bases and J lost 4; bases outside the gene matches: 8.

The chain uses TRBV2 and TRBJ2-7; 10 nucleotides line up with TRBD2. This CDR3 is 11 amino acids long. The germline V gene has CDR1 SNHLY and CDR2 FYNNEI. Losses at the gene ends were 8 bases for V and 5 bases for J; bases not matched to a gene: 0. The CDR3 nucleotides are TGTGCCAGCGGGACTAGCGACGAGCAGTACTTC. Amino acids: CASGTSDEQYF.

This clonotype has more than one count but fewer than ten. The J gene is TRBJ1-5, the V gene TRBV12-3 or TRBV12-4; 7 bases agree with TRBD1. The trim removed 1 base at V and 6 bases at J, leaving 6 bases unmatched. The CDR3 spans 15 residues. CDR3 DNA sequence: TGTGCCAGCAGTTTAGGTGACAGGGTCGGTCAGCCCCAGCATTTT. It is translated as CASSLGDRVGQPQHF.

The chain joins TRBV3-1 to TRBJ2-1, with TRBD2 matching over 15 bases. This CDR3 is 18 amino acids long. Germline CDR1 and CDR2: LGHDT and YNNKEL (reference sequence). V trimming: 7 bases; J trimming: 0 bases; junction bases outside the gene matches: 7. Here the CDR3 reads CASTRGTSGGFSYNEQFF. In DNA, the CDR3 is TGTGCCAGCACCCGTGGGACTAGCGGGGGGTTCTCCTACAATGAGCAGTTCTTC.

In this sample, this clonotype turned up once. The chain is built from TRBV12-3 or TRBV12-4 and TRBJ2-3; TRBD2 matches 7 bases. CDR3 length: 12 residues. J was trimmed by 8 bases and V by 5 bases; bases with no gene match: 4. In DNA form, the CDR3 reads TGTGCCAGCAGTCCGTGGGGGGGTACGCAGTATTTT. Its protein is CASSPWGGTQYF.